This T cell receptor (beta chain) was identified during a study of beta chain features in type 1 diabetes. Overall study: On cell yields, gender and age, patients and healthy donors were similar. The examined sorted cells totaled 85 million to 120 million across samples.

Investigators reverse transcribed all isolated RNA, so they sequenced expressed TCRB transcripts. Data came from immunoSEQ multiplex PCR; TCRdb stores just in-frame clones and leaves some out. The sample shows almost 350,000 clones, roughly 8% of them seen only once. This clone was recorded at least ten times. The antigen is undetermined. The junction departs from the called germline gene at one end, perhaps through a read error. Around 100 mL of blood, on average, came from one heparinised draw per donor. There are 14 residues in the CDR3. Per the germline V gene, CDR1 is SSHAT and CDR2 is FNYEAQ (reference sequence). Study-wide results and limits: Patients with Type 1 diabetes showed moderately but significantly shorter TCRB CDR3s in all four CD4+ subsets.

The sample was central memory CD4+ T cells from blood. This chain links TRBV7-7 with TRBJ2-3; 7 bases match TRBD1. The clonotype was recovered from a woman younger than 35 in good health. The CDR3 DNA is TGTGCTAGCAGCCGGGGACAGTTCACAGATACGCAGTATTTT. This codes for CASSRGQFTDTQYF. Variable domain in full (rest from reference TRBV7-7 and TRBJ2-3): GAGVSQSPRYKVTKRGQDVTLRCDPISSHATLYWYQQALGQGPEFLTYFNYEAQPDKSGLPSDRFSAERPEGSISTLTIQRTEQRDSAMYRCASSRGQFTDTQYFGPGTRLTVL.